The rows below give T cell receptor beta chains drawn from one sample of a study of blood T cell repertoires in COVID-19. Clones were sequenced by immunoSEQ multiplex PCR, and TCRdb holds only the in-frame ones, with some missing. Seen here are some 230,000 clones, roughly 85% observed once, and the top ten hold just under 1%. Material: peripheral blood. The receptors shown here come from a man aged 40-49 years with acute or convalescent COVID-19. The CDR3 runs from the conserved cysteine through the conserved F or W. The D gene is left open where the match is weak. Rows may omit the clone size; those that give it use once, few, many or a size class.

J gene | V gene | clone size | CDR3 length | D gene | CDR3 DNA | CDR3 protein
TRBJ1-1 | TRBV27 | . | 13 | TRBD1 | TGTGCCAGCGGGACAGGGCCGAACGGGGGATCTTTCTTT | CASGTGPNGGSFF
TRBJ1-1 | TRBV5-1 | . | 15 | TRBD1 | TGCGCCAGCAGCGCGGGACAGGGATTGAACACTGAAGCTTTCTTT | CASSAGQGLNTEAFF
TRBJ2-6 | TRBV10-1 | few | 15 | . | TGCGCCAGCAGCTCAGGAGGGCTCGGGGCCAACGTCCTGACTTTC | CASSSGGLGANVLTF
TRBJ1-5 | TRBV6-5 | . | 15 | . | TGTGCCAGCCAGAGAGGCAGAGATATTAGTCAGCCCCAGCATTTT | CASQRGRDISQPQHF
TRBJ1-4 | TRBV5-8 | . | 15 | TRBD1 | TGTGCCAGCAGCTTGCTGGGACAGGGAGATGAAAAACTGTTTTTT | CASSLLGQGDEKLFF
TRBJ2-1 | TRBV4-1 | few | 12 | . | TGCGCCAGCAGCGAAAACTTCCGTGAGCAGTTCTTC | CASSENFREQFF
TRBJ1-1 | TRBV4-2 | . | 17 | TRBD1 | TGTGCCAGCAGCCCCCGCACCGGGACAGGGGTGAACACTGAAGCTTTCTTT | CASSPRTGTGVNTEAFF
TRBJ2-7 | TRBV30 | . | 11 | . | TGTGCCTGGGCCATGGGGGCCGAGCAGTACTTC | CAWAMGAEQYF
TRBJ1-5 | TRBV7-2 | . | 13 | . | TGTGCCAGCAGCTTAGGTCCAGGGCAGCCCCAGCATTTT | CASSLGPGQPQHF
TRBJ2-1 | TRBV7-2 | . | 13 | . | TGTGCCAGCAGCAACTTCAGGGGCAATGAGCAGTTCTTC | CASSNFRGNEQFF
TRBJ1-6 | TRBV7-2 | once | 15 | . | TGTGCCAGCACCCCCTGGACGGCGGGCAATTCACCCCTCCACTTT | CASTPWTAGNSPLHF
TRBJ2-3 | TRBV2 | . | 14 | . | TGTGCCAGCAGTGATTACAACAGGGCAGATACGCAGTATTTT | CASSDYNRADTQYF
TRBJ1-1 | TRBV6-5 | . | 15 | . | TGTGCCAGCAGTTACTCAGGGGGAAAACACACTGAAGCTTTCTTT | CASSYSGGKHTEAFF
TRBJ1-2 | TRBV7-8 | . | 15 | TRBD1 | TGTGCCAGCAGCTTATCCTCGAAGGCAGGGGGCGATTGCACCTTC | CASSLSSKAGGDCTF
TRBJ1-2 | TRBV5-4 | . | 13 | . | TGTGCCAGCAGCCCCCGCGGCCGGGATGGCTACACCTTC | CASSPRGRDGYTF
TRBJ1-3 | TRBV3-1/TRBV3-2 | . | 13 | . | TGTGCCACCCAGACAGCCTCTGGAAACACCATATATTTT | CATQTASGNTIYF
TRBJ2-1 | TRBV11-3 | . | 13 | . | TGTGCCAGCAGCTTAGGGGCCGGTAATGAGCAGTTCTTC | CASSLGAGNEQFF
TRBJ1-3 | TRBV5-4 | . | 12 | . | TGTGCCAGCAGCGGGAGCGGAGGCACCATATATTTT | CASSGSGGTIYF
TRBJ2-1 | TRBV24-1 | . | 17 | TRBD2 | TGTGCCACCAGTGATCCAGCCGGGACTAGCGATATTAATGAGCAGTTCTTC | CATSDPAGTSDINEQFF
TRBJ2-7 | TRBV11-2 | . | 18 | . | TGTGCCAGCAGCTTAGATAGCGGGGACAGAGTCGCTCCTTACGAGCAGTACTTC | CASSLDSGDRVAPYEQYF